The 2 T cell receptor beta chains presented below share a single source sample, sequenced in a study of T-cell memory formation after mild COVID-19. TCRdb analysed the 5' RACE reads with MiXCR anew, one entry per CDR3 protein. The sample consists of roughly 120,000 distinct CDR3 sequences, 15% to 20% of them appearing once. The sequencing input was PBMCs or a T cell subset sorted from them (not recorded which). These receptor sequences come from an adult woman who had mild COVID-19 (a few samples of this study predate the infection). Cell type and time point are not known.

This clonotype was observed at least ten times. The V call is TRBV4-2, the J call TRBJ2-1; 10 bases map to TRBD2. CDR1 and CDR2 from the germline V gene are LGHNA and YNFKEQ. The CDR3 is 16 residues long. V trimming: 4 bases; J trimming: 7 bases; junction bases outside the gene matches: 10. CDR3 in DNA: TGTGCCAGCAGCCCTGGGGCTAGCGGGAGTGGAAATGAGCAGTTCTTC. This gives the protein CASSPGASGSGNEQFF.

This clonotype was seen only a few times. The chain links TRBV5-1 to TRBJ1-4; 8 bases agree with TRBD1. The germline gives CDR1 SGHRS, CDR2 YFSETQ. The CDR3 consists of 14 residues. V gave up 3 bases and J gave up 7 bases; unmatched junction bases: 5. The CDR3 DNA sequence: TGCGCCAGCAGCTATGGACAGGGCGGTGAAAAACTGTTTTTT. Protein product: CASSYGQGGEKLFF.